This TCR beta chain is drawn from a study of T-cell memory formation after mild COVID-19. About this clonotype itself: Antigen: not known.

TCRdb fed the 5' RACE reads into MiXCR, producing one record per CDR3 protein. The sample lists more than 300,000 distinct CDR3 sequences; 13% to 15% were seen once. Study conclusions and caveats: Shrinking CD4+ clones were chiefly CM and EM; CD8+ ones were chiefly EMRA. Nothing showed for sure that second-wave clones peaking on day 37 were SARS-CoV-2 specific.

Germline CDR1 MGHRA, CDR2 YSYEKL. This CDR3 has 14 residues. V was shortened by 3 bases and J by 3 bases, with 8 bases between the two germline ends. The sample was PBMCs or a T cell subset sorted from them (not recorded which). This TCR was recovered from a man between 18 and 29 years old who had mild COVID-19 (a few samples of this study predate the infection). Cell type and time point are not known. The chain couples TRBV4-1 to TRBJ2-2, with D maybe TRBD1 (6 bases). The CDR3 is CASSHNRDTGELFF. CDR3 DNA: TGCGCCAGCAGCCATAACAGGGACACCGGGGAGCTGTTTTTT.